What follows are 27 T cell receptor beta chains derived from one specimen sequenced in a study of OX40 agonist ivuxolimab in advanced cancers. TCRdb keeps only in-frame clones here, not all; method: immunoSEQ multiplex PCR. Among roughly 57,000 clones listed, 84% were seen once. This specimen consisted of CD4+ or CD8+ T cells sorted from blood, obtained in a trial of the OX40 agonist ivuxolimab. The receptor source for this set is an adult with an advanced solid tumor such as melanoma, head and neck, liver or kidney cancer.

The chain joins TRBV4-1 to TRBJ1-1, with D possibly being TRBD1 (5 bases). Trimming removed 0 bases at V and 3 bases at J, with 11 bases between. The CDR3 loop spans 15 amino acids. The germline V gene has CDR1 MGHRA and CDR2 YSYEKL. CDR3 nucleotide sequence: TGCGCCAGCAGCCAAGATTTCGGGGGGTACACTGAAGCTTTCTTT. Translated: CASSQDFGGYTEAFF.

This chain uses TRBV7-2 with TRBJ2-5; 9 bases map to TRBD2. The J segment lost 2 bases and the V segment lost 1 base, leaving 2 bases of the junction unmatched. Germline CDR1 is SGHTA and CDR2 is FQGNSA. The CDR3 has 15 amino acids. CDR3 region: CASSLEAGGQETQYF. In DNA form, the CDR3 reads TGTGCCAGCAGCTTAGAGGCGGGGGGGCAAGAGACCCAGTACTTC.

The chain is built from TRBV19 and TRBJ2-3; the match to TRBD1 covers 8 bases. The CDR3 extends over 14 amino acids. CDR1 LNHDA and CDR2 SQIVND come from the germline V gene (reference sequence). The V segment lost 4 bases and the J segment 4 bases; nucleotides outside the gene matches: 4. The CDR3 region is CASSKRQGSDTQYF. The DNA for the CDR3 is TGTGCCAGTAGTAAAAGACAGGGGTCAGATACGCAGTATTTT.

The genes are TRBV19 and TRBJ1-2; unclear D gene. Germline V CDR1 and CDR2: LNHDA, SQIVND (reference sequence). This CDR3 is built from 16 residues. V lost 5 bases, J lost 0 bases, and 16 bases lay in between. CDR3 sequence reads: CASSGQVALANYGYTF. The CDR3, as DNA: TGTGCCAGTAGTGGGCAAGTTGCGCTAGCTAACTATGGCTACACCTTC.

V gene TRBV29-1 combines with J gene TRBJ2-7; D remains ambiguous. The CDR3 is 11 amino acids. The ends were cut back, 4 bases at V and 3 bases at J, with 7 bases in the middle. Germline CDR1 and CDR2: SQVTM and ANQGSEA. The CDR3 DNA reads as TGCAGCGTTGGGCAGTACTACGAGCAGTACTTC. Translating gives CSVGQYYEQYF.

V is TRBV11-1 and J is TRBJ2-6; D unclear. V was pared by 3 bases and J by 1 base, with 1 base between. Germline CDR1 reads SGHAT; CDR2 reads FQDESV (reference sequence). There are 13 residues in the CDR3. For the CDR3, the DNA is TGTGCCAGCAGCTTGTCTGGGGCCAACGTCCTGACTTTC. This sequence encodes CASSLSGANVLTF.

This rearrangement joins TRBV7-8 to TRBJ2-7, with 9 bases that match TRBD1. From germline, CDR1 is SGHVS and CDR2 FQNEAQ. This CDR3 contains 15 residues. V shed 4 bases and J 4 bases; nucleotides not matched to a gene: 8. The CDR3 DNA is TGTGCCAGCAGCTCTTTAGGGACAGGGATTTACGAGCAGTACTTC. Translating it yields CASSSLGTGIYEQYF. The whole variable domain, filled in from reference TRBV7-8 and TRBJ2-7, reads GAGVSQSPRYKVAKRGQDVALRCDPISGHVSLFWYQQALGQGPEFLTYFQNEAQLDKSGLPSDRFFAERPEGSVSTLKIQRTQQEDSAVYLCASSSLGTGIYEQYFGPGTRLTVT.

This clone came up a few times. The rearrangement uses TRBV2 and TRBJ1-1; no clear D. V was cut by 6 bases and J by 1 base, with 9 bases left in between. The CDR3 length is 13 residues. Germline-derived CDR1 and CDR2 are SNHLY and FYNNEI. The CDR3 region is CASRAGANTEAFF. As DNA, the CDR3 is TGTGCCAGCAGGGCGGGAGCGAACACTGAAGCTTTCTTT.

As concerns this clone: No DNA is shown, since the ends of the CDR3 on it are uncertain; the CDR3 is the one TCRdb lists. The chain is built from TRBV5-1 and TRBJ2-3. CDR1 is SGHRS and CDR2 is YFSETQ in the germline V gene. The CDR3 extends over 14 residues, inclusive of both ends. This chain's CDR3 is CAGSFRGREDTQYF.

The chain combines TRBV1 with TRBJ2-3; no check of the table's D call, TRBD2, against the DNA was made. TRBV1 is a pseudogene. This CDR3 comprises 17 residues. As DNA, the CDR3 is TGCACCAGCAGCCACAGGGGGCGGGGGGGCCCGACAGATACGCAGTATTTT. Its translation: CTSSHRGRGGPTDTQYF.

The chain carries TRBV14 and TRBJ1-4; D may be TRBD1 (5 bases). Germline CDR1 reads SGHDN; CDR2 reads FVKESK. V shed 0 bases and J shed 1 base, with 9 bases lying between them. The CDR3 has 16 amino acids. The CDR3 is CASSQDSTGTNEKLFF. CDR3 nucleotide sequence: TGTGCCAGCAGCCAAGACTCCACAGGAACTAATGAAAAACTGTTTTTT.

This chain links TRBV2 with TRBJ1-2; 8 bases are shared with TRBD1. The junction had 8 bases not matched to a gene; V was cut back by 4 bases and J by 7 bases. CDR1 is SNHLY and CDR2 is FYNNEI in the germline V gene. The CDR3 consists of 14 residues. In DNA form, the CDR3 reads TGTGCCAGCAGTGGGGGTCAGGGGGCGCTTGGCTACACCTTC. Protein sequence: CASSGGQGALGYTF.

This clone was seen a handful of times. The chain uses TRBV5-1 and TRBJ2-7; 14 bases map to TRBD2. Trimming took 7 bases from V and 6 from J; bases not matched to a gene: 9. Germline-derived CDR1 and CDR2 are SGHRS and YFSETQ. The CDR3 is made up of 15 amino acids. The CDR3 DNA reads TGCGCCAGCGACTTCACCGGGACTAGCGGGGGCGAGCAGTACTTC. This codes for CASDFTGTSGGEQYF.

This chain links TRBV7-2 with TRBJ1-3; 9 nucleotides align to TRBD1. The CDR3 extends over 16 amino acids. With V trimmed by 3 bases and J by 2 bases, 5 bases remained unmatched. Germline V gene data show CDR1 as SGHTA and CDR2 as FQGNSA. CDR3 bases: TGTGCCAGCAGCTTTGCCGGGACAGGGACTGGAAACACCATATATTTT. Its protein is CASSFAGTGTGNTIYF.

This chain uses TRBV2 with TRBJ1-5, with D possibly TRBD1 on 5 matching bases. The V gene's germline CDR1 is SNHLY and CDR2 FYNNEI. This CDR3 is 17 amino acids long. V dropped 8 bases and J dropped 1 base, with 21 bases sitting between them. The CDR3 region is CASSFQTPGLSNQPQHF. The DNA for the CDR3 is TGTGCCAGCTCTTTTCAGACCCCGGGACTGAGCAATCAGCCCCAGCATTTT.

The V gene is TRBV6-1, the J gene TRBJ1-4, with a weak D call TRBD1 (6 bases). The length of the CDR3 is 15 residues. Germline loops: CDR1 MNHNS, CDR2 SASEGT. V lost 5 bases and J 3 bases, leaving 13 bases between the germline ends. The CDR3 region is CASSLRQVPNEKLFF. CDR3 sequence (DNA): TGTGCCAGCAGTCTCCGACAGGTTCCTAATGAAAAACTGTTTTTT.

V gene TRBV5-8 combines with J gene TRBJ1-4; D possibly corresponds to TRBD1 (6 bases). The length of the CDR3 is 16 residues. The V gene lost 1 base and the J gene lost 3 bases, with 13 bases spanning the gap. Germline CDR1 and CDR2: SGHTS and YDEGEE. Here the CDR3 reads CASSLSDGTSNEKLFF. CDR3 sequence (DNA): TGTGCCAGCAGCTTGAGCGACGGGACATCTAATGAAAAACTGTTTTTT.

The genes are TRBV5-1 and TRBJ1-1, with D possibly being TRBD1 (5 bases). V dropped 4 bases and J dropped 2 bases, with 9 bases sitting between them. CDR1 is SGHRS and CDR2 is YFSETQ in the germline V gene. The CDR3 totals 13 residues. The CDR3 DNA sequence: TGCGCCAGCAGCCAGGACACTAACACTGAAGCTTTCTTT. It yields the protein CASSQDTNTEAFF. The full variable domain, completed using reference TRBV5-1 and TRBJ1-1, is KAGVTQTPRYLIKTRGQQVTLSCSPISGHRSVSWYQQTPGQGLQFLFEYFSETQRNKGNFPGRFSGRQFSNSRSEMNVSTLELGDSALYLCASSQDTNTEAFFGQGTRLTVV.

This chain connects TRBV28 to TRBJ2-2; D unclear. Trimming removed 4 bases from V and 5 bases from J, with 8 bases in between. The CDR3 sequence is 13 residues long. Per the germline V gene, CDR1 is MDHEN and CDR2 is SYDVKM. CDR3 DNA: TGTGCCAGCAGTTACCCCGCGACCGGGGAGCTGTTTTTT. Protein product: CASSYPATGELFF.

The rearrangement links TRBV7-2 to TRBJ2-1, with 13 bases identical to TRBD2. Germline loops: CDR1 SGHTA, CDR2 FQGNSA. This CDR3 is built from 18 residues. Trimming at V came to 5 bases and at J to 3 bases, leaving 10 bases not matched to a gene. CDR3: CASSPVTGLAGVYNEQFF. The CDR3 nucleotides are TGTGCCAGCAGCCCCGTTACCGGACTAGCGGGGGTCTACAATGAGCAGTTCTTC.

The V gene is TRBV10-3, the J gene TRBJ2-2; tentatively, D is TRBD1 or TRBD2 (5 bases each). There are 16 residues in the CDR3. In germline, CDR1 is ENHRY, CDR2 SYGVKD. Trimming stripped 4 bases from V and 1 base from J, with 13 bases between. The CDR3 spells CAISAVGGLNTGELFF. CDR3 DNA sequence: TGTGCCATCAGTGCAGTTGGGGGTCTGAACACCGGGGAGCTGTTTTTT.

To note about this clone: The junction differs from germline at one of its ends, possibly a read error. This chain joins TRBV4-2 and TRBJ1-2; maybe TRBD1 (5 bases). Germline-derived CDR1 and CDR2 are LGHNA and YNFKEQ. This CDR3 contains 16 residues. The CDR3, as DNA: TGTGCCAGCAGCCAAGACGGGGGGGGAGCTAAATATGGCTACACCTTC. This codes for CASSQDGGGAKYGYTF.

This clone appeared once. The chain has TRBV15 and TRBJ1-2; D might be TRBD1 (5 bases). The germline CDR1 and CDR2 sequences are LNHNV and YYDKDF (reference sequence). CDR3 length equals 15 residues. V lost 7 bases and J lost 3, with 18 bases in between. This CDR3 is CATTQGGTDDYGYTF. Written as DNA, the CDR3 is TGTGCCACCACTCAGGGTGGGACGGACGACTATGGCTACACCTTC.

The CDR3 here is CASSPRTGAESYNSPLHF. The CDR3 coding sequence is TGCGCCAGCAGCCCCCGAACAGGGGCCGAATCCTATAATTCACCCCTCCACTTT. The chain uses TRBV5-1 and TRBJ1-6, with 7 nucleotides matching TRBD1. Germline V gene lookup returns CDR1 SGHRS and CDR2 YFSETQ. This CDR3 spans 18 amino acids. V gave up 4 bases and J gave up 1 base; unmatched junction bases: 11.

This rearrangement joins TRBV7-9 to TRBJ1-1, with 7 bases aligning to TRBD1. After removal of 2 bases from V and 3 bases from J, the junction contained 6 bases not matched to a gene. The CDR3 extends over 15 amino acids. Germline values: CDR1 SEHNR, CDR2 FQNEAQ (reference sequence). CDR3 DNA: TGTGCCAGCAGCTTATTACCCAGGGGGGACACTGAAGCTTTCTTT. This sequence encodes CASSLLPRGDTEAFF.

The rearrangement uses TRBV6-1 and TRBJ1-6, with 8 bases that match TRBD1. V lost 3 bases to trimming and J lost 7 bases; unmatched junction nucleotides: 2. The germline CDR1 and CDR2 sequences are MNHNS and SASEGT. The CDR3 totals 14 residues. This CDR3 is CASSDRQGNSPLHF. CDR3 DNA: TGTGCCAGCAGTGATCGACAGGGGAATTCACCCCTCCACTTT.

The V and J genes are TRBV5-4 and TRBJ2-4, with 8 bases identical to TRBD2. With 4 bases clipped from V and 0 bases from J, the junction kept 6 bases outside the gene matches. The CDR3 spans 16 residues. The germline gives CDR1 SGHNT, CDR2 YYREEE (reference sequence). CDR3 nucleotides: TGTGCCAGCAGCCCCGGGGGGGCGTTAGCCAAAAACATTCAGTACTTC. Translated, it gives CASSPGGALAKNIQYF.